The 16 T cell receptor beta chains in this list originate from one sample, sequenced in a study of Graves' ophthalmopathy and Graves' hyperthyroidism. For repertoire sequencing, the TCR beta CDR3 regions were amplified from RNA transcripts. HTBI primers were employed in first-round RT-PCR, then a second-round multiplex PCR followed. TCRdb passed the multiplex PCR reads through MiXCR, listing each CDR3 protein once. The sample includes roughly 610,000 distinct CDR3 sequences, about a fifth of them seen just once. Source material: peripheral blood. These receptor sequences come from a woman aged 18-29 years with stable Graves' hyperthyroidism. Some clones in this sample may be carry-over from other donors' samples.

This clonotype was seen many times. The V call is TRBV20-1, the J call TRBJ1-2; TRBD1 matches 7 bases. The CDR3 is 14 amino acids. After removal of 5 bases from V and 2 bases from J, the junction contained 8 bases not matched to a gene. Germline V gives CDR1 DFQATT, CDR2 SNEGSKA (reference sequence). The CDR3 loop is CSAPKTGLNYGYTF. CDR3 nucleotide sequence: TGCAGTGCTCCTAAGACAGGGCTCAACTATGGCTACACCTTC.

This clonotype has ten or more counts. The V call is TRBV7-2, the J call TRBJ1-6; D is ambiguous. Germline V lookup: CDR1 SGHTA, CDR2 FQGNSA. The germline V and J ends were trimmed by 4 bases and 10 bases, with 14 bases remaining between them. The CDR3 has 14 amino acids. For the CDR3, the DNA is TGTGCCAGCAGCTCGACCCCGCAGAGCTCACCCCTCCACTTT. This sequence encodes CASSSTPQSSPLHF.

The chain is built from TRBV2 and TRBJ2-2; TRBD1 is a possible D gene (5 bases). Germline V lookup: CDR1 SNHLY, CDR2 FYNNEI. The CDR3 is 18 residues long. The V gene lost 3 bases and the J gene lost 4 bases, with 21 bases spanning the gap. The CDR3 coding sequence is TGTGCCAGCAGTGACAGCCCCGGGCAGGGAAGGTTCACCGGGGAGCTGTTTTTT. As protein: CASSDSPGQGRFTGELFF.

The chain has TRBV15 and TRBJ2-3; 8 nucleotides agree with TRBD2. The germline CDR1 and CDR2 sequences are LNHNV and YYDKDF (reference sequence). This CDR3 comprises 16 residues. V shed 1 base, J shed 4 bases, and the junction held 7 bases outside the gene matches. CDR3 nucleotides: TGTGCCACCAGCAGAGCCGGGACTAGTATTGCAGATACGCAGTATTTT. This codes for CATSRAGTSIADTQYF.

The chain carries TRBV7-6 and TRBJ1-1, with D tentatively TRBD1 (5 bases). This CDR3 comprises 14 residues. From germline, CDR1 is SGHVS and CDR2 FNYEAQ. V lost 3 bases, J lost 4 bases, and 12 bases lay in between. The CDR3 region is CASSFSRESTEAFF. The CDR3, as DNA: TGTGCCAGCAGCTTCAGCAGGGAGAGCACTGAAGCTTTCTTT.

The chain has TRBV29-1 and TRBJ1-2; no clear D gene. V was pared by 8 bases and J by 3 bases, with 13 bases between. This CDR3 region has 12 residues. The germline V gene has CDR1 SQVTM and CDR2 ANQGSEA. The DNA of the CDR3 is TGCAGCCTAAATACAGCCGACTATGGCTACACCTTC. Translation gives CSLNTADYGYTF.

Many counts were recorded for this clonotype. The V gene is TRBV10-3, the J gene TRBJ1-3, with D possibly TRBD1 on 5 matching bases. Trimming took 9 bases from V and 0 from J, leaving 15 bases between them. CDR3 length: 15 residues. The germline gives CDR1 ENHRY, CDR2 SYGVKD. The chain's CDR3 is CAIGESGSSGNTIYF. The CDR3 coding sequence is TGTGCCATAGGGGAATCAGGGTCCTCTGGAAACACCATATATTTT.

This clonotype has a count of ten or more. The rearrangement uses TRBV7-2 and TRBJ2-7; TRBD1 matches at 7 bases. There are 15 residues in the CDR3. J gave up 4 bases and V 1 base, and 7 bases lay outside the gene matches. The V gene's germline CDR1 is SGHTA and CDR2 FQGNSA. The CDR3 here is CASSLVRDRSYEQYF. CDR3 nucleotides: TGTGCCAGCAGCTTAGTGAGGGACAGATCGTACGAGCAGTACTTC. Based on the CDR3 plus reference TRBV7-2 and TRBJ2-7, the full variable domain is GAGVSQSPSNKVTEKGKDVELRCDPISGHTALYWYRQSLGQGLEFLIYFQGNSAPDKSGLPSDRFSAERTGGSVSTLTIQRTQQEDSAVYLCASSLVRDRSYEQYFGPGTRLTVT.

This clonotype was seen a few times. The CDR3 DNA follows: TGTGCCAGCAGCGCAGACAGGGGTTTAGGGACCGGGGAGCTGTTTTTT. This gives the protein CASSADRGLGTGELFF. The chain links TRBV7-8 to TRBJ2-2, with 8 bases fitting TRBD1. Germline trimming cut 5 bases from V and 5 bases from J; bases unmatched to any gene: 10. CDR3 length: 16 residues. Germline V CDR1 and CDR2: SGHVS, FQNEAQ.

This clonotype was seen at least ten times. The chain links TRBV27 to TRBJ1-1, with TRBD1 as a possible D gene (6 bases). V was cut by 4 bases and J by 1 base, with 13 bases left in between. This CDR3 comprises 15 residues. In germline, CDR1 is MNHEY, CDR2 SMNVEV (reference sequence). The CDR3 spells CASSSPGAGNTEAFF. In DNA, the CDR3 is TGTGCCAGCAGTTCCCCGGGGGCTGGGAACACTGAAGCTTTCTTT.

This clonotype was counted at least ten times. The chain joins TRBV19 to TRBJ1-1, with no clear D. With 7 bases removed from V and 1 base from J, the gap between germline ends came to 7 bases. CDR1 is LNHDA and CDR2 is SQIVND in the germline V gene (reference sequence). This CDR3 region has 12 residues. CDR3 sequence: CASTHGNTEAFF. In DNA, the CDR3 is TGTGCCAGTACTCACGGGAACACTGAAGCTTTCTTT.

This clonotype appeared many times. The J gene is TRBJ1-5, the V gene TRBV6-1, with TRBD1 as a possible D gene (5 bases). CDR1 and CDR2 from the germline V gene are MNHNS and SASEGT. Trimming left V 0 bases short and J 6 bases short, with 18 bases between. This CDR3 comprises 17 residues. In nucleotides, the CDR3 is TGTGCCAGCAGTGAAGCTCGGGGCAGGGCCGGCAGTCAGCCCCAGCATTTT. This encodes CASSEARGRAGSQPQHF.

The CDR3 is CASSTQQGTGYTF. CDR3 nucleotides: TGTGCCAGCAGCACCCAACAGGGTACCGGCTACACCTTC. The chain has TRBV6-2 or TRBV6-3 and TRBJ1-2; a weak D match, TRBD1 (6 bases). Germline V gives CDR1 MNHEY, CDR2 SVGEGT. Trimming left V 6 bases short and J 8 bases short, with 16 bases between. This CDR3 spans 13 amino acids.

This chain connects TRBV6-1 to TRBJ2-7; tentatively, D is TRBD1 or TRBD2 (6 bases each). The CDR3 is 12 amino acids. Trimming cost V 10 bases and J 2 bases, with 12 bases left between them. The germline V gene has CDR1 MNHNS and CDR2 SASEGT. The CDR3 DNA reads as TGTGCCACCCAGGGGACTCCCTACGAGCAGTACTTC. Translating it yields CATQGTPYEQYF.

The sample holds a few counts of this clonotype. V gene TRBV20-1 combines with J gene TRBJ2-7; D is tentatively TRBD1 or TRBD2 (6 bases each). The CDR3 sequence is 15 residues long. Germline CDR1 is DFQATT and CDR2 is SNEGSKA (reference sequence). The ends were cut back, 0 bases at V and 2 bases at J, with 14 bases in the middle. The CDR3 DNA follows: TGCAGTGCTAGAGACCACGGACGGGGGCCCTACGAGCAGTACTTC. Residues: CSARDHGRGPYEQYF.

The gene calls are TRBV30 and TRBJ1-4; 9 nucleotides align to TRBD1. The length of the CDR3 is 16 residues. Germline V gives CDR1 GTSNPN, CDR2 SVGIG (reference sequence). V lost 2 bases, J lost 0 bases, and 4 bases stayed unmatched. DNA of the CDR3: TGTGCCTGGAGTCAAGGACAGGGGACAACTAATGAAAAACTGTTTTTT. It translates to CAWSQGQGTTNEKLFF.